What follows describes a single T cell receptor (beta chain). As yet, its antigen is unknown. This entry is derived from a study of T-cell reconstitution after alpha-beta-depleted transplantation in children. Unique molecular identifiers were used to barcode this TCRbeta library. TCRdb ran MiXCR on the PCR reads and lists one entry per CDR3 protein. The sample has 440,000 or so distinct CDR3 sequences, 43% seen once; the top ten hold roughly 27%. Study-wide findings and caveats: At one year after transplant, newly produced T cells mostly accounted for T-cell counts and diversity.

V was shortened by 0 bases and J by 1 base, with 9 bases between the two germline ends. The germline CDR1 and CDR2 sequences are KGHSH and LQKENI. CDR3 size: 15 residues. The sample in question was PBMCs, obtained before TCRalphabeta/CD19-depleted stem cell transplant. This receptor was taken from a girl aged 2-10 years with aplastic anemia, due to receive a stem cell transplant. The rearrangement links TRBV18 to TRBJ1-1; tentative D call: TRBD1 (5 bases). DNA of the CDR3: TGTGCCAGCTCACCACCGGGGACGGCGAACACTGAAGCTTTCTTT. Translating gives CASSPPGTANTEAFF.